These 32 T cell receptor beta chains share one sample of origin, sequenced in a study of early stage breast cancer tumors. TCRdb's copy holds only in-frame clones and misses some; the assay was immunoSEQ multiplex PCR. Of about 28,000 clones listed, approximately 54% were seen once; the top ten hold 8.5%. The sequencing sample was made of breast tumor tissue. These receptors all stem from a person between 50 and 60 years old with breast cancer.

The CDR3 DNA is TGTGCCAGCAGCTTAGTCGCAGGGAACTATGGCTACACCTTC. Amino acids: CASSLVAGNYGYTF. The genes are TRBV13 and TRBJ1-2, with a tentative D call TRBD1 (5 bases). CDR1 and CDR2 from the germline V gene are PRHDT and FYEKMQ (reference sequence). The CDR3 loop spans 14 amino acids. Deletions cut 1 base from V and 2 bases from J, with 8 bases between.

This clone was observed once. J is TRBJ2-7 and V is TRBV9; possible D gene TRBD1, 6 bases. The CDR3 contains 15 residues. V was pared by 3 bases and J by 7 bases, with 20 bases between. Germline V gene sequence: CDR1 SGDLS, CDR2 YYNGEE. The CDR3 reads CASSATRDTPLEQYF. CDR3 nucleotide sequence: TGTGCCAGCAGCGCCACCCGGGACACCCCCTTAGAGCAGTACTTC.

The table lists this clone with a few counts. The rearrangement joins TRBV11-3 to TRBJ2-7, with a weak D call TRBD1 (6 bases). Trimming took off 2 bases at V and 4 bases at J, with 6 bases between the two ends. Per germline, CDR1 SGHNT and CDR2 YENEEA. The CDR3 spans 12 residues. The CDR3 DNA reads as TGTGCCAGCAGCTTAAGGGGGTACGAGCAGTACTTC. It is translated as CASSLRGYEQYF.

This chain connects TRBV7-9 to TRBJ2-5, with D possibly being TRBD1 (6 bases). This CDR3 is built from 16 residues. V was pared by 5 bases and J by 2 bases, with 18 bases between. Germline CDR1 SEHNR, CDR2 FQNEAQ (reference sequence). CDR3 residues: CASSPKTGTSQETQYF. In DNA, the CDR3 is TGTGCCAGCAGCCCCAAGACAGGAACATCTCAAGAGACCCAGTACTTC.

In its sample, this clone is medium-sized. The rearrangement joins TRBV6-6 to TRBJ1-4, with TRBD1 matching 10 bases. Germline CDR1 and CDR2: MNHNY and SVGAGI (reference sequence). V dropped 5 bases and J dropped 3; count of bases not matched to a gene: 3. This CDR3 has 15 amino acids. The CDR3 protein is CASSRGTGANEKLFF. The CDR3, as DNA: TGTGCCAGCAGTCGAGGGACAGGGGCTAATGAAAAACTGTTTTTT.

DNA for the CDR3: TGCGCCAGCAGATCCACCGGGACAAGAATCATGAACACTGAAGCTTTCTTT. Protein sequence: CASRSTGTRIMNTEAFF. V gene TRBV5-1 combines with J gene TRBJ1-1; possibly TRBD1 for D (6 bases). V shed 5 bases and J shed 0 bases, with 20 bases lying between them. Germline CDR1 is SGHRS and CDR2 is YFSETQ. This CDR3 spans 17 amino acids.

J is TRBJ2-7 and V is TRBV14; possible D gene TRBD2, 6 bases. The germline V and J ends were trimmed by 0 bases and 6 bases, with 9 bases remaining between them. This CDR3 spans 13 amino acids. Germline V gives CDR1 SGHDN, CDR2 FVKESK. The CDR3: CASSQDLLAEQYF. The CDR3 DNA reads TGTGCCAGCAGCCAAGACTTACTAGCCGAGCAGTACTTC.

This clone was picked up a small number of times. This chain joins TRBV9 and TRBJ2-1; maybe TRBD2 (5 bases). The V gene's germline CDR1 is SGDLS and CDR2 YYNGEE. V lost 0 bases, J lost 4 bases, and 17 bases lay in between. The CDR3 runs 17 residues. In nucleotides, the CDR3 is TGTGCCAGCAGCGTAGAAGTACGAGGACGGGGATACAATGAGCAGTTCTTC. Protein: CASSVEVRGRGYNEQFF.

In its sample, this clone was seen once. The gene calls are TRBV13 and TRBJ2-1; 7 bases are shared with TRBD2. The germline V gene encodes CDR1 PRHDT and CDR2 FYEKMQ (reference sequence). The CDR3 extends over 16 amino acids. The trim removed 4 bases at V and 4 bases at J, leaving 10 bases unmatched. CDR3 protein: CASSWTRQGLYNEQFF. CDR3 DNA: TGTGCCAGCAGCTGGACTAGGCAGGGACTTTACAATGAGCAGTTCTTC.

The V gene is TRBV5-1, the J gene TRBJ2-5; tentative D call: TRBD2 (5 bases). The CDR3 consists of 15 residues. CDR1 and CDR2 from the germline V gene are SGHRS and YFSETQ. The V end lost 4 bases, the J end lost 2 bases, and 15 bases lay between the germline ends. The CDR3, as DNA: TGCGCCAGCAGCCCCTACTACGGGGTTCAAGAGACCCAGTACTTC. Translating it yields CASSPYYGVQETQYF.

The J gene is TRBJ2-7, the V gene TRBV7-2; the D gene is possibly TRBD1 (5 bases). The V and J ends lost 5 bases and 6 bases respectively, with 11 bases between them. CDR3 length equals 12 residues. Germline CDR1 SGHTA, CDR2 FQGNSA. The CDR3 nucleotides read TGTGCCAGCAGCATGACCACAGGCGAGCAGTACTTC. Translation: CASSMTTGEQYF.

The rearrangement links TRBV2 to TRBJ2-1; 11 nucleotides line up with TRBD1. From germline, CDR1 is SNHLY and CDR2 FYNNEI. The CDR3 totals 15 residues. The V and J ends lost 5 bases and 7 bases, in that order; junction bases with no gene match: 7. The DNA for the CDR3 is TGTGCCAGCAGTCCCGGACAGGGGGCGCGAAATGAGCAGTTCTTC. Protein: CASSPGQGARNEQFF.

This chain links TRBV6-1 with TRBJ1-3; D might be TRBD1 (5 bases). This CDR3 is built from 15 residues. Germline V gene sequence: CDR1 MNHNS, CDR2 SASEGT. Between the trimmed V and J ends, which lost 3 bases and 5 bases, there was a span of 14 bases. The CDR3, as DNA: TGTGCCAGCAGTGAGGGATGGGGGTCCAGAAACACCATATATTTT. Its translation: CASSEGWGSRNTIYF.

The table lists this clone with a count of one. V gene TRBV7-8 combines with J gene TRBJ2-7; perhaps TRBD2 as D (5 bases). The CDR3 totals 14 residues. Trimming took off 5 bases at V and 2 bases at J, with 13 bases between the two ends. CDR1 and CDR2 from the germline V gene are SGHVS and FQNEAQ. The chain's CDR3 is CASSPGAAAYEQYF. CDR3 DNA sequence: TGTGCCAGCAGCCCCGGAGCGGCAGCCTACGAGCAGTACTTC. The variable domain in full, with the rest retrieved from reference TRBV7-8 and TRBJ2-7, is GAGVSQSPRYKVAKRGQDVALRCDPISGHVSLFWYQQALGQGPEFLTYFQNEAQLDKSGLPSDRFFAERPEGSVSTLKIQRTQQEDSAVYLCASSPGAAAYEQYFGPGTRLTVT.

This clone was detected only a few times. V gene TRBV29-1 combines with J gene TRBJ2-2, with 9 bases identical to TRBD1. There are 13 residues in the CDR3. In germline, CDR1 is SQVTM, CDR2 ANQGSEA. The ends lost 8 bases at V and 7 bases at J; junction bases unmatched: 8. CDR3 DNA sequence: TGCAGCCAGCGACAGGGGGGGAGCGGGGAGCTGTTTTTT. This gives the protein CSQRQGGSGELFF.

This clone was detected a few times. The chain combines TRBV11-2 with TRBJ1-1, with D unclear. The CDR3 covers 13 residues. Germline V gives CDR1 SGHAT, CDR2 FQNNGV. Trimming took 2 bases from V and 1 from J, leaving 5 bases between them. The CDR3 DNA reads as TGTGCCAGCAGCTTAACCCAGAACACTGAAGCTTTCTTT. Protein sequence: CASSLTQNTEAFF.

This sequence joins TRBV6-6 and TRBJ1-1, with D unclear. The V gene lost 7 bases and the J gene lost 1 base, with 10 bases spanning the gap. CDR1 and CDR2 from the germline V gene are MNHNY and SVGAGI (reference sequence). The CDR3 length is 13 residues. The CDR3 region has the DNA TGTGCCAGCACCATTGAACAGAACACTGAAGCTTTCTTT. Translation: CASTIEQNTEAFF.

V is TRBV5-1 and J is TRBJ2-1, with TRBD2 as a possible D gene (5 bases). Per the germline V gene, CDR1 is SGHRS and CDR2 is YFSETQ. The CDR3 totals 16 residues. Trimming took off 0 bases at V and 1 base at J, with 11 bases between the two ends. The CDR3 coding sequence is TGCGCCAGCAGCTTGGGTTCCACGGGATCCTACAATGAGCAGTTCTTC. Translating it yields CASSLGSTGSYNEQFF. Looking up the rest from reference TRBV5-1 and TRBJ2-1 gives the full variable domain: KAGVTQTPRYLIKTRGQQVTLSCSPISGHRSVSWYQQTPGQGLQFLFEYFSETQRNKGNFPGRFSGRQFSNSRSEMNVSTLELGDSALYLCASSLGSTGSYNEQFFGPGTRLTVL.

The rearrangement links TRBV19 to TRBJ2-5, with 10 bases matching TRBD1. CDR3 length: 18 amino acids. With 9 bases clipped from V and 0 bases from J, the junction kept 16 bases outside the gene matches. Germline CDR1 LNHDA, CDR2 SQIVND (reference sequence). The CDR3, as DNA: TGTGCCAGCCGACCAACCAAGGGACAGGGGACGTACCAAGAGACCCAGTACTTC. Translating gives CASRPTKGQGTYQETQYF.

The CDR3 loop is CASTLQGVREPQHF. The CDR3 nucleotides are TGTGCCAGCACCCTTCAAGGGGTGAGGGAGCCCCAGCATTTT. This sequence joins TRBV2 and TRBJ1-5; D is possibly TRBD1 (5 bases). This CDR3 comprises 14 residues. From germline, CDR1 is SNHLY and CDR2 FYNNEI. The V end was cut by 7 bases, the J end by 8 bases, with 18 bases between.

This clone was detected only a few times. This chain joins TRBV19 and TRBJ1-2; D gene uncertain. V lost 5 bases and J 2 bases, leaving 6 bases between the germline ends. The length of the CDR3 is 12 residues. Per the germline V gene, CDR1 is LNHDA and CDR2 is SQIVND (reference sequence). The CDR3 reads CASSESNYGYTF. Here the CDR3 DNA reads TGTGCCAGTAGTGAGTCGAACTATGGCTACACCTTC.

This chain connects TRBV28 to TRBJ2-1; 16 nucleotides agree with TRBD2. The CDR3 contains 18 residues. V lost 7 bases to trimming and J lost 4 bases; unmatched junction nucleotides: 10. Looked up from germline, CDR1 is MDHEN and CDR2 is SYDVKM. DNA of the CDR3: TGTGCCAGCAAGGGGACTAGCGGGAGGGGAATTTCGTACAATGAGCAGTTCTTC. Amino acid sequence: CASKGTSGRGISYNEQFF. The full variable domain, with the rest looked up from reference TRBV28 and TRBJ2-1, is DVKVTQSSRYLVKRTGEKVFLECVQDMDHENMFWYRQDPGLGLRLIYFSYDVKMKEKGDIPEGYSVSREKKERFSLILESASTNQTSMYLCASKGTSGRGISYNEQFFGPGTRLTVL.

The chain recombines TRBV7-2 with TRBJ2-5, with 9 bases fitting TRBD2. V was pared by 5 bases and J by 1 base, with 8 bases of the junction left unmatched. The CDR3 loop spans 16 amino acids. Germline assignment: CDR1 SGHTA and CDR2 FQGNSA. CDR3 loop: CASSRSGSEGQETQYF. For the CDR3, the DNA is TGTGCCAGCAGCCGTAGCGGGAGTGAGGGCCAAGAGACCCAGTACTTC.

V is TRBV5-1 and J is TRBJ2-7; TRBD2 might be the D (5 bases). This CDR3 region has 12 residues. The V end lost 2 bases, the J end lost 3 bases, and 6 bases lay between the germline ends. Germline V gene lookup returns CDR1 SGHRS and CDR2 YFSETQ. CDR3 loop: CASSLEGYEQYF. Here the CDR3 DNA reads TGCGCCAGCAGCTTAGAGGGCTACGAGCAGTACTTC. Looking up the rest from reference TRBV5-1 and TRBJ2-7 gives the full variable domain: KAGVTQTPRYLIKTRGQQVTLSCSPISGHRSVSWYQQTPGQGLQFLFEYFSETQRNKGNFPGRFSGRQFSNSRSEMNVSTLELGDSALYLCASSLEGYEQYFGPGTRLTVT.

The V and J genes are TRBV18 and TRBJ2-3; D perhaps matches TRBD1 (6 bases). V was trimmed by 8 bases and J by 5 bases, leaving 8 bases between them. CDR3 length equals 11 residues. From germline, CDR1 is KGHSH and CDR2 LQKENI. The CDR3 is CASTRGDTQYF. The CDR3, as DNA: TGTGCCAGCACCAGGGGAGATACGCAGTATTTT. The whole variable domain, remainder taken from reference TRBV18 and TRBJ2-3, is NAGVMQNPRHLVRRRGQEARLRCSPMKGHSHVYWYRQLPEEGLKFMVYLQKENIIDESGMPKERFSAEFPKEGPSILRIQQVVRGDSAAYFCASTRGDTQYFGPGTRLTVL.

The chain is built from TRBV14 and TRBJ1-4; the match to TRBD1 covers 11 bases. From germline, CDR1 is SGHDN and CDR2 FVKESK. This CDR3 has 14 residues. Trimming removed 5 bases from V and 7 bases from J; junction bases left unmatched: 3. CDR3 coding DNA: TGTGCCAGCAGCGGACAGGGGGCGTTTGAAAAACTGTTTTTT. Protein sequence: CASSGQGAFEKLFF.

The chain is built from TRBV27 and TRBJ2-7, with 12 bases lining up with TRBD2. CDR1 is MNHEY and CDR2 is SMNVEV in the germline V gene (reference sequence). There are 16 residues in the CDR3. V was pared by 6 bases and J by 6 bases, with 12 bases of the junction left unmatched. The chain's CDR3 is CASRLMLASGRAEQYF. CDR3 DNA: TGTGCCAGCAGACTGATGTTGGCTAGCGGGAGGGCCGAGCAGTACTTC.

This clone occurred once. This chain connects TRBV10-1 to TRBJ2-3; 8 bases align to TRBD2. The CDR3 has 15 amino acids. J was trimmed by 6 bases and V by 2 bases; bases with no gene match: 7. Germline CDR1 WNHNN, CDR2 SYGVQD (reference sequence). The CDR3 nucleotides are TGCGCCAGCAGTGAGATCAGCGGGGGCTCTGATACGCAGTATTTT. This codes for CASSEISGGSDTQYF.

The gene calls are TRBV25-1 and TRBJ2-2; 8 nucleotides align to TRBD2. The CDR3 sequence is 15 residues long. Germline CDR1 MGHDK, CDR2 SYGVNS. V shed 5 bases, J shed 3 bases, and the junction held 5 bases outside the gene matches. CDR3 sequence reads: CASSTGGRDTGELFF. Written as DNA, the CDR3 is TGTGCCAGCAGTACGGGGGGGCGCGACACCGGGGAGCTGTTTTTT.

This clone appeared a few times. This chain uses TRBV10-1 with TRBJ2-2; D is unresolved. Germline values: CDR1 WNHNN, CDR2 SYGVQD (reference sequence). This CDR3 has 18 amino acids. Trimming left V 4 bases short and J 1 base short, with 19 bases between. CDR3 DNA sequence: TGCGCCAGCAGTGGGCCCCTGGTTGACCCAGGGAACACCGGGGAGCTGTTTTTT. The encoded protein is CASSGPLVDPGNTGELFF.

Only a few counts were recorded for this clone. This sequence joins TRBV11-1 and TRBJ2-7; D is unresolved. Trimming cost V 0 bases and J 5 bases, with 14 bases left between them. CDR3 length equals 15 residues. Germline assignment: CDR1 SGHAT and CDR2 FQDESV (reference sequence). DNA of the CDR3: TGTGCCAGCAGCTTAGCGCCAGGAACTGGGAACGAGCAGTACTTC. It yields the protein CASSLAPGTGNEQYF.

By share, this clone counts as medium-sized (0.01 to 0.1%). This sequence joins TRBV6-5 and TRBJ1-1; D not resolved. Germline CDR1 and CDR2: MNHEY and SVGAGI. The CDR3 covers 13 residues. Trimming removed 5 bases from V and 1 base from J, with 8 bases in between. The CDR3 DNA sequence: TGTGCCAGCAGTCCAAGCTGGAACACTGAAGCTTTCTTT. Translated: CASSPSWNTEAFF.